This is a list of T cell receptor beta chains from one sample in a study of T cell responses to AZD1222 COVID-19 vaccine. TCRdb keeps only in-frame clones here, not all; method: immunoSEQ multiplex PCR. The sample carries roughly 150,000 clones, 90% recorded once. Specimen: peripheral blood, collected 28 days after the second AZD1222 dose. The source is an adult who received the AZD1222 COVID-19 vaccine. CDR3s include the opening cysteine and the closing phenylalanine or tryptophan. Clone size is given for some rows only: seen once, a few or many times, or a class if the clone is expanded.

clone size | J gene | V gene | CDR3 length | CDR3 protein
. | TRBJ1-2 | TRBV27 | 17 | CASSLFSDGIANYGYTF
. | TRBJ1-5 | TRBV11-2 | 12 | CASSSNNQPQHF
. | TRBJ1-2 | TRBV27 | 12 | CASSRQGFGYTF
. | TRBJ1-4 | TRBV10-2 | 15 | CASSETGNHNEKLFF
. | TRBJ1-2 | TRBV28 | 11 | CASSLAGGYTF
. | TRBJ1-1 | TRBV7-8 | 13 | CASSTVQNTEAFF
. | TRBJ2-7 | TRBV7-2 | 15 | CASSLASGGLYEQYF
. | TRBJ1-6 | TRBV7-9 | 14 | CASNLGDYNSPLHF
few | TRBJ1-3 | TRBV5-6 | 17 | CASSLYGTFLSGNTIYF
. | TRBJ2-3 | TRBV5-5 | 15 | CASSLVGASTDTQYF
. | TRBJ1-1 | TRBV7-9 | 14 | CASSLRTGGTEAFF
. | TRBJ2-1 | TRBV9 | 13 | CASSVGGRNEQFF
. | TRBJ2-3 | TRBV19 | 15 | CATKTGTVKSDTQYF
. | TRBJ2-7 | TRBV6-5 | 15 | CASSSGGGGGGEQYF
. | TRBJ1-4 | TRBV14 | 15 | CASSQTVGLNEKLFF
. | TRBJ1-1 | TRBV7-3 | 13 | CASSLQGNTEAFF
once | TRBJ2-1 | TRBV4-3 | 14 | CASSQEGLEVEQFF
. | TRBJ1-2 | TRBV10-3 | 14 | CAISEGTANYGYTF
. | TRBJ2-2 | TRBV19 | 16 | CASSIDGRGRTGELFF
once | TRBJ1-1 | TRBV13 | 14 | CASSARQGKTEAFF
. | TRBJ2-1 | TRBV2 | 17 | CASSARGGESSYNEQFF
once | TRBJ1-4 | TRBV30 | 11 | CAWNREEKLFF
. | TRBJ1-5 | TRBV19 | 14 | CASSQPGGNQPQHF
once | TRBJ1-1 | TRBV11-2 | 13 | CASSLGLITEAFF
once | TRBJ2-7 | TRBV5-6 | 16 | CASSPAGQGLSYEQYF
. | TRBJ1-5 | TRBV27 | 13 | CASGGVRNQPQHF
. | TRBJ2-5 | TRBV19 | 13 | CASSIVFSETQYF
. | TRBJ2-1 | TRBV5-1 | 16 | CASSKLTGTVENEQFF
. | TRBJ1-5 | TRBV6-1 | 16 | CASSEGRPGGNQPQHF
. | TRBJ2-1 | TRBV11-2 | 15 | CASSLVTLNYNEQFF
. | TRBJ2-2 | TRBV18 | 18 | CASSPDAASGGLTGELFF
. | TRBJ1-2 | TRBV10-3 | 11 | CAISERTVWTF